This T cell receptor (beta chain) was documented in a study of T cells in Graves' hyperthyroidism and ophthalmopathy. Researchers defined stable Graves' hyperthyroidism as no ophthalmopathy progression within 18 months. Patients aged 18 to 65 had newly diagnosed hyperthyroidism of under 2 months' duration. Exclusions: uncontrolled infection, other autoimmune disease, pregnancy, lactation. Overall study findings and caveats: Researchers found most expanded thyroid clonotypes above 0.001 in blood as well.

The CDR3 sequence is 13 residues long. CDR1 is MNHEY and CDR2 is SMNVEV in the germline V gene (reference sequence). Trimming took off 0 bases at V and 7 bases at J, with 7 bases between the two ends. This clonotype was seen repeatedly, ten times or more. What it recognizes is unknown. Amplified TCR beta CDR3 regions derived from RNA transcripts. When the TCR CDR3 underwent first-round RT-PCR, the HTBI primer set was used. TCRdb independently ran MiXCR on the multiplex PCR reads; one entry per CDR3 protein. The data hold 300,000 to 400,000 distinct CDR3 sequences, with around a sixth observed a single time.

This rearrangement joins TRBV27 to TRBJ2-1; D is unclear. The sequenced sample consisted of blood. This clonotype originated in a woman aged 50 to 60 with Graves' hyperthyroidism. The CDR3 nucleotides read TGTGCCAGCAGTTTATCTGTGGCTAATGAGCAGTTCTTC. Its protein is CASSLSVANEQFF.